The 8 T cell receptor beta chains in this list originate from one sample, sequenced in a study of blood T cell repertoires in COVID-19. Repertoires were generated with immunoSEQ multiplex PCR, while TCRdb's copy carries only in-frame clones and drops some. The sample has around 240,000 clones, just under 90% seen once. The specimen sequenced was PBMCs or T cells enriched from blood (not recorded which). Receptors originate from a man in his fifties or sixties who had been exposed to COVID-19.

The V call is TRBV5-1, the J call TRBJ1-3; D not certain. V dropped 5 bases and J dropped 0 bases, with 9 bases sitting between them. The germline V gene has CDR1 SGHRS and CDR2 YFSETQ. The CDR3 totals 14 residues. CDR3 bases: TGCGCCAGCAGGACTAGTTTCTCTGGAAACACCATATATTTT. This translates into CASRTSFSGNTIYF.

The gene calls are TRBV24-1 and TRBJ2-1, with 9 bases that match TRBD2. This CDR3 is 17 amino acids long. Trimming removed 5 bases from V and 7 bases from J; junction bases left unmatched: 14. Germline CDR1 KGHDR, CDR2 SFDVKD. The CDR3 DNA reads TGTGCCACCAGTGGGTATGAGATCGGGACTAGCCTAAATGAGCAGTTCTTC. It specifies CATSGYEIGTSLNEQFF.

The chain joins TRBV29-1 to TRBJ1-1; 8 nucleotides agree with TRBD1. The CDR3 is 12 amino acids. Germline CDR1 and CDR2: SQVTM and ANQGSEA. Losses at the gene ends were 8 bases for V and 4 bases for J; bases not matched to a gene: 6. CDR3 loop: CSINTGGTEAFF. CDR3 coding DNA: TGCAGCATCAATACAGGGGGCACTGAAGCTTTCTTT.

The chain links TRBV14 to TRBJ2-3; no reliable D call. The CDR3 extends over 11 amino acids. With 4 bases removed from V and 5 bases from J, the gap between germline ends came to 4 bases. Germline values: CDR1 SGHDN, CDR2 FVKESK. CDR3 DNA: TGTGCCAGCAGCCGAGGAGATACGCAGTATTTT. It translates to CASSRGDTQYF. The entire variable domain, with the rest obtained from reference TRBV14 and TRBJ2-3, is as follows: EAGVTQFPSHSVIEKGQTVTLRCDPISGHDNLYWYRRVMGKEIKFLLHFVKESKQDESGMPNNRFLAERTGGTYSTLKVQPAELEDSGVYFCASSRGDTQYFGPGTRLTVL.

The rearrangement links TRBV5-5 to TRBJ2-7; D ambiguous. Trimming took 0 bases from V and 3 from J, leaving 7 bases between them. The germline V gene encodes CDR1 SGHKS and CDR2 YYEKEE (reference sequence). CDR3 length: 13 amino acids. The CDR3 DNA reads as TGTGCCAGCAGCTTGGCGGGTATCTACGAGCAGTACGTC. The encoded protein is CASSLAGIYEQYV.

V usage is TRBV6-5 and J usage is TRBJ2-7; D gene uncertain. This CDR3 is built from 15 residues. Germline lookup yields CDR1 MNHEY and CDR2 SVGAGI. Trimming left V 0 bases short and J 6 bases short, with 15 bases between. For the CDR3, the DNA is TGTGCCAGCAGTTACTCAGGCACATCCCGCGGCGAGCAGTACTTC. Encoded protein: CASSYSGTSRGEQYF.

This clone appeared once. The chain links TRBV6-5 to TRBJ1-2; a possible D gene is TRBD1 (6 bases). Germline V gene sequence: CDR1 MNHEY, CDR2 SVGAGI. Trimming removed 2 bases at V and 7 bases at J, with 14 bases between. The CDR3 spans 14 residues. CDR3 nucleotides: TGTGCCAGCAGTTACGATCGAAAACAGGGTGGCTACACCTTC. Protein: CASSYDRKQGGYTF.

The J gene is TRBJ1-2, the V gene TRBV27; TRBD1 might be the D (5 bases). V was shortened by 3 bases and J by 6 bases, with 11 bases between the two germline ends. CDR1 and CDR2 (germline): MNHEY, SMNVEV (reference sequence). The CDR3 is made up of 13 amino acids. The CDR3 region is CASSFRTSNGYTF. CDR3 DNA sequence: TGTGCCAGCAGTTTCCGGACATCAAATGGCTACACCTTC.